This TCR beta chain originates from a study of quantifying T cell responses using KT2 cells. Study as a whole: cDNA was made from DNase-treated RNA using alpha and beta constant primers. The second PCR ran as a qPCR until a predetermined fluorescence threshold was reached. Study-wide results and caveats: KT2 clone alpha and beta sequence counts scaled linearly with input KT2 cell number.

KT2, a clone with a known TCR, was spiked into unfractionated PBMC. This clonotype showed up just a few times. What it binds is not known. Each cDNA got a UMI-containing oligo ligated at its 3' end. First-round PCR used 3 to 4 cycles and beta primers RC1.1 and RC1.2 covering TRBC1 and TRBC2. MiXCR, run by TCRdb on the UMI-ligation and nested PCR reads, gives a single entry per CDR3 protein. Found here are over 55,000 distinct CDR3 sequences, more than 9% of them singletons; the top ten hold around 9.9%. The TCR sequence derives from a human donor. Source material: PBMCs spiked with cells of the T cell clone KT2.

CDR3 nucleotides: TGTGCCAGCAGCTCGTTAGGCGGGGGGGCTGATACGCAGTATTTT. Protein sequence: CASSSLGGGADTQYF. The chain carries TRBV11-2 and TRBJ2-3, with 9 nucleotides matching TRBD2. Germline trimming cut 4 bases from V and 6 bases from J; bases unmatched to any gene: 8. Germline CDR1 reads SGHAT; CDR2 reads FQNNGV. The CDR3 extends over 15 amino acids.